This TCR beta chain was sequenced in a study of blood T cell dynamics during melanoma immunotherapy. Across the whole study: Metastatic melanoma patients received first-line pembrolizumab or nivolumab plus ipilimumab. Study-level findings and limits: PBMC repertoires of eventual disease-control patients split at W3 into clonality or diversity gains.

Worth noting for this clone: Its antigen remains unidentified.

Libraries were prepared by immunoSEQ multiplex PCR; TCRdb keeps only in-frame clonotypes and omits some of them. The repertoire consists of several thousand clones, with roughly 86% occurring once and the leading ten covering 15% to 20%. Documented time point: pre-treatment baseline. Sequences were derived from blood, sampled from a patient treated with checkpoint blockade. The receptor was isolated from a human donor with melanoma.

CDR3 loop: CASSAATRDTGELFF. CDR3 nucleotide sequence: TGTGCCAGCAGCGCCGCGACTAGAGACACCGGGGAGCTGTTTTTT. The rearrangement links TRBV9 to TRBJ2-2; a possible D gene is TRBD2 (6 bases). Germline-derived CDR1 and CDR2 are SGDLS and YYNGEE. Trimming removed 3 bases from V and 3 bases from J, with 12 bases in between. This CDR3 has 15 amino acids.